This TCR beta chain derives from a study of molecular identifiers for immune sequencing clone quantification. This clonotype was detected many times. Bulk TCR libraries were made with methods that had been previously described and with listed TCR primers. TCRdb analysed the PCR reads with MiXCR anew, one entry per CDR3 protein. The sample shows around 480,000 distinct CDR3 sequences, about 20% of them seen only once. CDR1 and CDR2 from the germline V gene are SGDLS and YYNGEE. V was cut by 0 bases and J by 6 bases, with 10 bases left in between. The CDR3 is made up of 13 amino acids. The source of this sequence is a human donor in good health. Some libraries in this study had Jurkat cell RNA spiked in. This chain uses TRBV9 with TRBJ2-7, with D tentatively TRBD1 or TRBD2 (5 bases each). Sequenced sample: naive CD8+ T cells from blood, with Jurkat cell RNA spiked in. The subset here: FACS-sorted CD8+CD4-CCR7+CD45RA+ naive T cells. The CDR3 is CASSVAEGSEQYF. CDR3 sequence (DNA): TGTGCCAGCAGCGTAGCAGAGGGGTCCGAGCAGTACTTC.